Detailed here is one T cell receptor (beta chain). Its specificity is not known. This could be a read error, since a much larger clone is one nucleotide away. The authors' processing: Clinicopathological groups differed in CDR3, with these differences serving to build a distant-metastasis classifier for papillary thyroid cancer. TCRdb recomputed clones from the PCR reads via MiXCR. These V and J calls rely on TCRdb rather than the paper's analysis. The repertoire has about 30,000 clones, roughly a quarter of them found once; the top ten carry around 2.5%. No patient had received any treatment before thyroid surgery. The data belong to a study of metastatic and nonmetastatic thyroid tumors. As for the study in general: From malignant and benign thyroid patients, repertoires in blood and in tumor or nodule tissue were compared. Study-wide results and caveats: Relative to benign nodules, malignant thyroid tumors were reportedly characterized by significantly elevated TCR beta diversity in blood and tumor.

CDR1 and CDR2 from the germline V gene are LNHNV and YYDKDF (reference sequence). The CDR3 sequence is 14 residues long. Material: blood. The source is a female donor with papillary thyroid cancer or a benign thyroid nodule (not recorded which). Some clones in this sample may be carry-over from other donors' samples. The V call is TRBV15, the J call TRBJ2-2; D remains ambiguous. CDR3: CATKRDTATRELFF. The CDR3 nucleotides read TGTGCCACCAAAAGAGATACTGCCACCCGGGAGCTGTTTTTT.